This entry lists 20 T cell receptor beta chains sequenced from one sample in a study of blood T cell repertoires in COVID-19. Sequenced by immunoSEQ multiplex PCR; TCRdb stores in-frame clones only, minus some. This table has 100,000 or so clones, roughly 87% appearing once. Sequenced sample: peripheral blood. These receptors were taken from a woman aged 55-69 years with acute or convalescent COVID-19.

There are a few counts of this clone. The V and J genes are TRBV28 and TRBJ2-1; tentatively, D is TRBD2 (7 bases). Trimming cost V 7 bases and J 0 bases, with 19 bases left between them. The CDR3 is 17 amino acids. CDR1 and CDR2 from the germline V gene are MDHEN and SYDVKM. In DNA, the CDR3 is TGTGCCAGCACCTCAGCGGGACAAATGAGCTCCTACAATGAGCAGTTCTTC. Its translation: CASTSAGQMSSYNEQFF.

This clone was seen just once. The rearrangement links TRBV15 to TRBJ2-3; 15 bases fit TRBD2. J was trimmed by 1 base and V by 3 bases; bases with no gene match: 5. The CDR3 has 18 residues. Germline V gene sequence: CDR1 LNHNV, CDR2 YYDKDF (reference sequence). The CDR3 spells CATSSGGLAGGGTDTQYF. CDR3 DNA sequence: TGTGCCACCAGCAGTGGGGGACTAGCGGGAGGAGGCACAGATACGCAGTATTTT.

The chain joins TRBV10-3 to TRBJ1-6; D is possibly TRBD1 (5 bases). The CDR3 consists of 15 residues. V was pared by 3 bases and J by 7 bases, with 13 bases between. Germline CDR1 reads ENHRY; CDR2 reads SYGVKD. Here the CDR3 DNA reads TGTGCCATCAGTGATCGGGGGACGGGGAATTCACCCCTCCACTTT. Its protein product is CAISDRGTGNSPLHF.

This chain links TRBV9 with TRBJ2-2; 11 bases align to TRBD1. V was pared by 7 bases and J by 6 bases, with 5 bases of the junction left unmatched. The germline V gene encodes CDR1 SGDLS and CDR2 YYNGEE. The CDR3 length is 14 residues. The CDR3 here is CASGVGQGAGELFF. Written as DNA, the CDR3 is TGTGCCAGCGGGGTGGGACAGGGGGCCGGGGAGCTGTTTTTT.

Only one count was recorded for this clone. The rearrangement uses TRBV6-1 and TRBJ1-1, with D perhaps matching TRBD1 (5 bases). The V and J ends lost 2 bases and 8 bases respectively, with 12 bases between them. The V gene's germline CDR1 is MNHNS and CDR2 SASEGT. This CDR3 is built from 13 residues. Here the CDR3 reads CASSERSRAEAFF. DNA of the CDR3: TGTGCCAGCAGTGAACGATCCAGGGCGGAAGCTTTCTTT.

The chain couples TRBV28 to TRBJ1-5, with D perhaps matching TRBD1 (6 bases). The CDR3 covers 14 residues. V lost 7 bases and J 6 bases, leaving 16 bases between the germline ends. Per the germline V gene, CDR1 is MDHEN and CDR2 is SYDVKM. The chain's CDR3 is CASIRDQGIQPQHF. In nucleotides, the CDR3 is TGTGCCAGCATTCGCGACCAGGGGATTCAGCCCCAGCATTTT.

In its sample, this clone was seen a few times. V is TRBV15 and J is TRBJ1-1; D not resolved. The CDR3 contains 12 residues. Trimming removed 5 bases from V and 7 bases from J, with 11 bases in between. Germline V gives CDR1 LNHNV, CDR2 YYDKDF (reference sequence). The CDR3 sequence: CATSGLTGEAFF. CDR3 coding DNA: TGTGCCACCAGCGGACTGACGGGTGAAGCTTTCTTT. The variable domain in full, with the rest retrieved from reference TRBV15 and TRBJ1-1, is DAMVIQNPRYQVTQFGKPVTLSCSQTLNHNVMYWYQQKSSQAPKLLFHYYDKDFNNEADTPDNFQSRRPNTSFCFLDIRSPGLGDTAMYLCATSGLTGEAFFGQGTRLTVV.

The CDR3 loop reads CASTGTGGSGELFF. CDR3 DNA: TGTGCCAGTACCGGGACAGGGGGGAGCGGGGAGCTGTTTTTT. The rearrangement uses TRBV19 and TRBJ2-2; TRBD1 matches 11 bases. After removal of 7 bases from V and 7 bases from J, the junction contained 5 bases not matched to a gene. The CDR3 is 14 amino acids. CDR1 and CDR2 from the germline V gene are LNHDA and SQIVND (reference sequence). Full variable domain (rest looked up from reference TRBV19 and TRBJ2-2): DGGITQSPKYLFRKEGQNVTLSCEQNLNHDAMYWYRQDPGQGLRLIYYSQIVNDFQKGDIAEGYSVSREKKESFPLTVTSAQKNPTAFYLCASTGTGGSGELFFGEGSRLTVL.

This clone was recorded once. The chain links TRBV3-1 (or the pseudogene TRBV3-2) to TRBJ2-7; 7 bases agree with TRBD2. The germline V gene has CDR1 LGHDT and CDR2 YNNKEL (reference sequence). The CDR3 spans 12 residues. With 3 bases clipped from V and 7 bases from J, the junction kept 3 bases outside the gene matches. The CDR3 protein is CASSHRAGEQYF. The CDR3 DNA sequence: TGTGCCAGCAGCCACCGAGCGGGGGAGCAGTACTTC.

V is TRBV5-1 and J is TRBJ1-6; the D gene is possibly TRBD1 (5 bases). V gave up 4 bases and J gave up 7 bases, with 15 bases separating them. CDR1 is SGHRS and CDR2 is YFSETQ in the germline V gene. This CDR3 spans 15 amino acids. CDR3 in amino acids: CASSPGGEINSPLHF. The CDR3 DNA reads as TGCGCCAGCAGCCCTGGGGGGGAGATCAATTCACCCCTCCACTTT.

This clone was recorded only once. The chain employs TRBV6-5 and TRBJ2-1; TRBD2 agrees at 14 bases. V lost 5 bases and J lost 4; bases outside the gene matches: 1. CDR3 length: 15 amino acids. CDR1 is MNHEY and CDR2 is SVGAGI in the germline V gene. CDR3: CASSRTSGRYNEQFF. DNA of the CDR3: TGTGCCAGCAGTCGGACTAGCGGGAGGTACAATGAGCAGTTCTTC.

V gene TRBV2 combines with J gene TRBJ2-1; 16 positions agree with TRBD2. The germline V gene has CDR1 SNHLY and CDR2 FYNNEI. The V gene end was trimmed by 6 bases and the J gene end by 2 bases; junction bases not matched to a gene: 7. CDR3 length: 18 amino acids. The CDR3 region is CASSSGLAGGLPYNEQFF. In DNA form, the CDR3 reads TGTGCCAGCAGCTCGGGACTAGCGGGAGGGTTGCCCTACAATGAGCAGTTCTTC.

V usage is TRBV29-1 and J usage is TRBJ1-3, with TRBD1 matching 7 bases. The CDR3 is 15 amino acids. With V trimmed by 4 bases and J by 0 bases, 6 bases remained unmatched. Germline-derived CDR1 and CDR2 are SQVTM and ANQGSEA. CDR3 coding DNA: TGCAGCGTTGTTCCGACAGGGAGCTCTGGAAACACCATATATTTT. It yields the protein CSVVPTGSSGNTIYF.

V usage is TRBV24-1 and J usage is TRBJ2-1, with D maybe TRBD2 (5 bases). The CDR3 length is 13 residues. Germline CDR1 KGHDR, CDR2 SFDVKD. V was cut by 7 bases and J by 5 bases, with 11 bases left in between. DNA of the CDR3: TGTGCCACCAGCCGTGGGAGTGACAATGAGCAGTTCTTC. It yields the protein CATSRGSDNEQFF.

In DNA form, the CDR3 reads TGCGCCAGCAGCCGTGGAGATGTCTATGGCTACACCTTC. It specifies CASSRGDVYGYTF. The V call is TRBV5-1, the J call TRBJ1-2, with D uncertain. Germline CDR1 SGHRS, CDR2 YFSETQ. This CDR3 comprises 13 residues. The V and J ends lost 4 bases and 4 bases respectively, with 11 bases between them.

The CDR3 spells CASRLGGSNNEQYV. The CDR3 nucleotides read TGTGCAAGTCGCTTAGGCGGGAGTAATAACGAGCAGTACGTC. The rearrangement uses TRBV12-2 and TRBJ2-7; the table calls TRBD2, which could not be checked here. TRBV12-2 is a pseudogene. The CDR3 spans 14 residues.

The rearrangement joins TRBV27 to TRBJ2-1; TRBD2 agrees at 8 bases. The CDR3 length is 19 residues. Per germline, CDR1 MNHEY and CDR2 SMNVEV (reference sequence). With V trimmed by 7 bases and J by 4 bases, 21 bases remained unmatched. CDR3 coding DNA: TGTGCCAGCACCTCTTTGACAGGAGGGAGCGGGGGATCTTACAATGAGCAGTTCTTC. Translating gives CASTSLTGGSGGSYNEQFF.

The J gene is TRBJ1-1, the V gene TRBV9; maybe TRBD1 (5 bases). The CDR3 totals 14 residues. Germline lookup yields CDR1 SGDLS and CDR2 YYNGEE. Trimming removed 0 bases at V and 0 bases at J, with 6 bases between. As DNA, the CDR3 is TGTGCCAGCAGCGTAGGACAGATGAACACTGAAGCTTTCTTT. Residues: CASSVGQMNTEAFF.

V gene TRBV10-1 combines with J gene TRBJ1-2; 9 nucleotides match TRBD1. This CDR3 comprises 17 residues. In germline, CDR1 is WNHNN, CDR2 SYGVQD (reference sequence). V lost 2 bases, J lost 5 bases, and 12 bases stayed unmatched. CDR3 amino acids: CASSERDRGFFCYGYTF. CDR3 nucleotide sequence: TGCGCCAGCAGTGAGAGAGACAGGGGGTTTTTTTGTTATGGCTACACCTTC.

V and J are TRBV19 and TRBJ2-3; 12 bases match TRBD2. The J segment lost 2 bases and the V segment lost 4 bases, leaving 4 bases of the junction unmatched. Germline values: CDR1 LNHDA, CDR2 SQIVND (reference sequence). The CDR3 is 16 amino acids. DNA for the CDR3: TGTGCCAGTAGTACAGGACTAGCGGGATACACAGATACGCAGTATTTT. As protein: CASSTGLAGYTDTQYF.